This entry describes one T cell receptor (beta chain). The table came from immunoSEQ multiplex PCR; TCRdb's copy has only in-frame clones and leaves some out. Of 70,000 to 85,000 clones in the sample, approximately 81% were seen once. The CDR3 sequence is 14 residues long. Germline V CDR1 and CDR2: ENHRY, SYGVKD. V lost 7 bases, J lost 2 bases, and 13 bases lay in between. These data originate in a study of OX40 agonist ivuxolimab in advanced cancers. About the study: The group had a mean age of around 60 years, ranged from about 20 to 79, and was approximately 81% male. The eligibility criteria allowed prior anti-PD-1, anti-PD-L1 or anti-CTLA-4 therapy, and about 40% had some.

Cycle 7 day 1, cycle 4 day 1, and baseline were the timepoints at which blood was sampled. The sequenced sample was CD4+ or CD8+ T cells sorted from blood, obtained in a trial of the OX40 agonist ivuxolimab. This rearrangement joins TRBV10-3 to TRBJ2-3; possibly TRBD1 or TRBD2 for D (6 bases each). This receptor was identified in an adult with an advanced solid tumor such as melanoma, head and neck, liver or kidney cancer. The CDR3 is CAINPGGATDTQYF. DNA of the CDR3: TGTGCCATCAACCCCGGGGGCGCCACAGATACGCAGTATTTT.